Listed below are T cell receptor beta chains from one sample, sequenced in a study of a mutant IDH1 vaccine in newly diagnosed glioma. Antigens for these TCRs are unknown. TCRdb's table, derived via immunoSEQ multiplex PCR, lists solely in-frame clones and lacks some. The sample contains some 45,000 clones, 65% to 90% of which appear only once. The material sequenced was PBMCs, taken from a glioma patient whose treatment included an IDH1 peptide vaccine. The receptor set was obtained from a woman aged 45-60 years with glioma. Both conserved end residues are part of each CDR3. The D gene is left open where the match is weak.

d_call: .
v_call: TRBV9
cdr3_aa: CASSVAGAQETQYF

d_call: .
v_call: TRBV5-1
cdr3_aa: CASSLDEGARDTQYF

d_call: .
v_call: TRBV7-2
cdr3_aa: CASSLDYYTDTQYF

d_call: .
v_call: TRBV5-1
cdr3_aa: CASSLGSGADTQYF

d_call: .
v_call: TRBV19
cdr3_aa: CASSITGNSGNTIYF

d_call: .
v_call: TRBV5-1
cdr3_aa: CASSIQGSQETQYF

d_call: .
v_call: TRBV5-1
cdr3_aa: CASSLGGNEAFF

d_call: TRBD2
v_call: TRBV28
cdr3_aa: CAAWDSGGTQQYF

d_call: .
v_call: TRBV6-4
cdr3_aa: CASSPGSNQPQHF

d_call: .
v_call: TRBV5-1
cdr3_aa: CASSPRAGTNNSPLHF

d_call: TRBD1
v_call: TRBV10-1
cdr3_aa: CASRFRGQPQHF

d_call: .
v_call: TRBV2
cdr3_aa: CASTQDDTEAFF

d_call: .
v_call: TRBV5-5
cdr3_aa: CASSESWTVNSPLHF

d_call: TRBD2
v_call: TRBV6-1
cdr3_aa: CASSPIAGADNEQFF

d_call: .
v_call: TRBV7-7
cdr3_aa: CASSPGTNQPQHF

d_call: TRBD1
v_call: TRBV5-4
cdr3_aa: CASGGQGNYGYTF

d_call: TRBD1
v_call: TRBV29-1
cdr3_aa: CSVTQGDYGYTF

d_call: TRBD2
v_call: TRBV19
cdr3_aa: CASLLSGGIHNEQFF

d_call: .
v_call: TRBV6-1
cdr3_aa: CASGKDIYNEQFF

d_call: .
v_call: TRBV6-1
cdr3_aa: CASSGDGSSPLHF

d_call: TRBD1
v_call: TRBV27
cdr3_aa: CASSLKSGQGRMNTEAFF

d_call: TRBD1
v_call: TRBV14
cdr3_aa: CASSQAKQGSYGYTF

d_call: .
v_call: TRBV7-2
cdr3_aa: CASSLPPGAGSYEQYF

d_call: .
v_call: TRBV19
cdr3_aa: CASSIDHTYQETQYF

d_call: .
v_call: TRBV19
cdr3_aa: CASSMGTEAFF

d_call: .
v_call: TRBV15
cdr3_aa: CATSRDSGRPNTEAFF

d_call: TRBD1
v_call: TRBV25-1
cdr3_aa: CASSEVDRRYGYTF

d_call: TRBD1
v_call: TRBV10-1
cdr3_aa: CASCGTGDNEQFF

d_call: TRBD2
v_call: TRBV4-1
cdr3_aa: CASSLPGGYQETQYF

d_call: .
v_call: TRBV5-5
cdr3_aa: CASSLALLDYEQYF

d_call: .
v_call: TRBV28
cdr3_aa: CASRRGGDNYGYTF

d_call: TRBD1
v_call: TRBV7-2
cdr3_aa: CASRDRDRVGETQYF

d_call: .
v_call: TRBV4-1
cdr3_aa: CASAGGYSPLHF

d_call: TRBD1
v_call: TRBV27
cdr3_aa: CASSPGTGWDGYTF

d_call: .
v_call: TRBV4-3
cdr3_aa: CASSQGLVGRTEAFF

d_call: TRBD1
v_call: TRBV5-6
cdr3_aa: CASSPGQGVYGYTF

d_call: TRBD2
v_call: TRBV4-3
cdr3_aa: CASSQEPLAAYNEQFF

d_call: .
v_call: TRBV7-2
cdr3_aa: CASSLGPPGTGETQYF

d_call: TRBD1
v_call: TRBV7-2
cdr3_aa: CASSLRFVGGTGTYNEQFF

d_call: TRBD1
v_call: TRBV19
cdr3_aa: CASSITGQGLATEAFF

d_call: .
v_call: TRBV5-6
cdr3_aa: CASSRGLGNTEAFF

d_call: .
v_call: TRBV15
cdr3_aa: CATSSWVGLGANVLTF

d_call: .
v_call: TRBV19
cdr3_aa: CASTAQGGHLTIYF

d_call: TRBD1
v_call: TRBV6-5
cdr3_aa: CASSWTGSPEAFF

d_call: TRBD1
v_call: TRBV5-1
cdr3_aa: CASSSQGIAQETQYF